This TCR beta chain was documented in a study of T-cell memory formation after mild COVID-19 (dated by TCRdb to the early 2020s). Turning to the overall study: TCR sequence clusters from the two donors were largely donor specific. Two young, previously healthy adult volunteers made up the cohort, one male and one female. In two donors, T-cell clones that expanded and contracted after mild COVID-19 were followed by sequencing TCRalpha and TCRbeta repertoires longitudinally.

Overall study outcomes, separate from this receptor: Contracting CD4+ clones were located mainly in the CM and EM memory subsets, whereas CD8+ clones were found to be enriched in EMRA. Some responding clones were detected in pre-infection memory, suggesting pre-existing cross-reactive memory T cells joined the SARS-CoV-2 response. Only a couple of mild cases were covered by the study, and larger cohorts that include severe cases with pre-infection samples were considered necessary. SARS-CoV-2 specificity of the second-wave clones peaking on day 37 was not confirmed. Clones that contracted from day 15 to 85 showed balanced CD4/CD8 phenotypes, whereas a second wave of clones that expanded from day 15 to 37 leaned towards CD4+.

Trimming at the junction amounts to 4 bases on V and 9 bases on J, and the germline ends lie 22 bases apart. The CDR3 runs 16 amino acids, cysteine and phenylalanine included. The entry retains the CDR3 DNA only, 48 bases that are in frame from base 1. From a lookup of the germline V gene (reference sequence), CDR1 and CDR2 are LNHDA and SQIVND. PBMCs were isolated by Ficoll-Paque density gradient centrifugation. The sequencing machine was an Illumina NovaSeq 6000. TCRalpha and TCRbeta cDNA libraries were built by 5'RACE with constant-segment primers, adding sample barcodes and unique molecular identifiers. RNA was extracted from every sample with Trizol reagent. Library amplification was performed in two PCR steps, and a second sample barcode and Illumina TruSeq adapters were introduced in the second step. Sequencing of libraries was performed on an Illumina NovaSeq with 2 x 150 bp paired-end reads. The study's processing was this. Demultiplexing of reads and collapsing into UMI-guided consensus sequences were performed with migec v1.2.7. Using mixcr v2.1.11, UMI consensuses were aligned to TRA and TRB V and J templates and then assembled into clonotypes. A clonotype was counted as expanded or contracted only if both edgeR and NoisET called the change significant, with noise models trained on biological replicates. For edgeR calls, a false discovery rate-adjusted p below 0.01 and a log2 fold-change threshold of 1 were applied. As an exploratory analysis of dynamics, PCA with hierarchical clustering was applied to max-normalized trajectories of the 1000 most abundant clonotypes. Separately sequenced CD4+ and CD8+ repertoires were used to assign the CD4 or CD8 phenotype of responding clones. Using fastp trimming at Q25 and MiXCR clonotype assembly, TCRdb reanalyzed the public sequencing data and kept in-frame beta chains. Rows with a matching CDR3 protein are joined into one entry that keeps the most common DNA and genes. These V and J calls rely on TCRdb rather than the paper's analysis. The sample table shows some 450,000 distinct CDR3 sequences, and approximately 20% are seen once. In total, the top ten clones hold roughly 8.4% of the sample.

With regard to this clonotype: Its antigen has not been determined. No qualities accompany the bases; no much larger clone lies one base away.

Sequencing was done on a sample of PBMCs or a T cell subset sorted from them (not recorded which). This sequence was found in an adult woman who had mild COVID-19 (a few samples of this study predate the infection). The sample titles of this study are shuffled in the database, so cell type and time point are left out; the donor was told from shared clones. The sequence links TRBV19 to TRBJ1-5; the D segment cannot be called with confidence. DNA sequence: TGTGCCAGTAGTACGCTTCAGACAACGGATATTTGGCCCCAGCATTTT. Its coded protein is CASSTLQTTDIWPQHF. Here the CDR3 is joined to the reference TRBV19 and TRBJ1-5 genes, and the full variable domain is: DGGITQSPKYLFRKEGQNVTLSCEQNLNHDAMYWYRQDPGQGLRLIYYSQIVNDFQKGDIAEGYSVSREKKESFPLTVTSAQKNPTAFYLCASSTLQTTDIWPQHFGDGTRLSIL.